These 11 T cell receptor beta chains share one sample of origin, sequenced in a study of cytomegalovirus exposure and HLA in healthy donors. With 60 Vbeta and 13 Jbeta primers, the PCR was carried out. TCRdb keeps only in-frame clones here, not all; method: immunoSEQ multiplex PCR. The sample includes about 130,000 clones, 80% of them seen just once. The sample consisted of PBMCs. The receptors derive from a woman between 35 and 50 years old in good health and CMV-seronegative.

This clone has just a few counts. This chain links TRBV4-3 with TRBJ2-5; perhaps TRBD2 as D (6 bases). From germline, CDR1 is LGHNA and CDR2 YSLEER. CDR3 length equals 17 residues. With 0 bases removed from V and 2 bases from J, the gap between germline ends came to 16 bases. The CDR3 region is CASSQDRGVSGQETQYF. The CDR3 nucleotides are TGCGCCAGCAGCCAAGATCGAGGGGTTAGCGGACAAGAGACCCAGTACTTC.

V and J are TRBV29-1 and TRBJ1-5, with D perhaps TRBD1 (6 bases). CDR3 size: 13 residues. V dropped 4 bases and J dropped 4 bases, with 11 bases sitting between them. CDR1 is SQVTM and CDR2 is ANQGSEA in the germline V gene. CDR3 region: CSVAWTENQPQHF. CDR3 nucleotides: TGCAGCGTTGCCTGGACAGAAAATCAGCCCCAGCATTTT.

The chain has TRBV19 and TRBJ2-1; 12 bases map to TRBD2. CDR3 length: 15 amino acids. CDR1 is LNHDA, CDR2 SQIVND, per germline (reference sequence). The J segment lost 4 bases and the V segment lost 6 bases, leaving 4 bases of the junction unmatched. As DNA, the CDR3 is TGTGCCAGTAGCCCTGGACTAGCGGGGTACAATGAGCAGTTCTTC. Protein product: CASSPGLAGYNEQFF.

The chain employs TRBV19 and TRBJ1-1, with 7 nucleotides matching TRBD1. Germline-derived CDR1 and CDR2 are LNHDA and SQIVND (reference sequence). With V trimmed by 7 bases and J by 0 bases, 5 bases remained unmatched. The CDR3 sequence is 14 residues long. The CDR3 protein is CASTTTGMNTEAFF. The CDR3 DNA reads TGTGCCAGTACCACGACAGGGATGAACACTGAAGCTTTCTTT.

The chain combines TRBV4-2 with TRBJ2-1; possibly TRBD2 for D (5 bases). Looked up from germline, CDR1 is LGHNA and CDR2 is YNFKEQ. The V gene lost 2 bases and the J gene lost 4 bases, with 15 bases spanning the gap. This CDR3 has 16 amino acids. The CDR3 sequence is CASSQPTPEGYNEQFF. DNA of the CDR3: TGTGCCAGCAGCCAACCAACCCCAGAGGGTTACAATGAGCAGTTCTTC.

The chain recombines TRBV27 with TRBJ1-1; D may be TRBD1 (6 bases). V was clipped by 5 bases and J by 10 bases, with 23 bases between them. In germline, CDR1 is MNHEY, CDR2 SMNVEV (reference sequence). The CDR3 contains 15 residues. CDR3 amino acids: CASSPTGYYTSGAFF. The CDR3 nucleotides read TGTGCCAGCAGTCCAACAGGGTACTATACTTCCGGAGCTTTCTTT.

This rearrangement joins TRBV6-5 to TRBJ2-1; 11 nucleotides match TRBD2. The CDR3 is 15 residues long. Germline assignment: CDR1 MNHEY and CDR2 SVGAGI. V was clipped by 7 bases and J by 4 bases; unmatched bases: 6. This chain's CDR3 is CASTRLAGGYNEQFF. Written as DNA, the CDR3 is TGTGCCAGCACTCGTCTAGCGGGGGGTTACAATGAGCAGTTCTTC.

The chain uses TRBV11-2 and TRBJ2-3; TRBD2 agrees at 7 bases. V lost 1 base to trimming and J lost 4 bases; unmatched junction nucleotides: 5. The CDR3 extends over 15 amino acids. Germline-derived CDR1 and CDR2 are SGHAT and FQNNGV. CDR3 sequence (DNA): TGTGCCAGCAGCTTAGGGACTAGTAGCGCAGATACGCAGTATTTT. This translates into CASSLGTSSADTQYF.

This clone was picked up a small number of times. The rearrangement joins TRBV4-2 to TRBJ1-6; TRBD1 agrees at 7 bases. V was pared by 5 bases and J by 2 bases, with 9 bases of the junction left unmatched. The CDR3 sequence is 17 residues long. The germline gives CDR1 LGHNA, CDR2 YNFKEQ. The CDR3 region is CASSKLTGETYNSPLHF. In nucleotides, the CDR3 is TGTGCCAGCAGCAAGCTTACAGGGGAGACCTATAATTCACCCCTCCACTTT.

The rearrangement links TRBV27 to TRBJ2-7; weak D call: TRBD1 (5 bases). V dropped 6 bases and J dropped 5 bases, with 17 bases sitting between them. The CDR3 covers 14 residues. Germline CDR1 MNHEY, CDR2 SMNVEV (reference sequence). The CDR3 here is CASSRGVRGNEQYF. The CDR3 DNA follows: TGTGCCAGCAGCCGTGGGGTAAGGGGTAACGAGCAGTACTTC.

This chain links TRBV27 with TRBJ1-5; 8 nucleotides agree with TRBD1. V shed 1 base and J 6 bases; nucleotides not matched to a gene: 2. The CDR3 spans 14 residues. Germline V gene data show CDR1 as MNHEY and CDR2 as SMNVEV (reference sequence). Here the CDR3 reads CASSLFQGAQPQHF. As DNA, the CDR3 is TGTGCCAGCAGTTTATTTCAGGGGGCTCAGCCCCAGCATTTT.